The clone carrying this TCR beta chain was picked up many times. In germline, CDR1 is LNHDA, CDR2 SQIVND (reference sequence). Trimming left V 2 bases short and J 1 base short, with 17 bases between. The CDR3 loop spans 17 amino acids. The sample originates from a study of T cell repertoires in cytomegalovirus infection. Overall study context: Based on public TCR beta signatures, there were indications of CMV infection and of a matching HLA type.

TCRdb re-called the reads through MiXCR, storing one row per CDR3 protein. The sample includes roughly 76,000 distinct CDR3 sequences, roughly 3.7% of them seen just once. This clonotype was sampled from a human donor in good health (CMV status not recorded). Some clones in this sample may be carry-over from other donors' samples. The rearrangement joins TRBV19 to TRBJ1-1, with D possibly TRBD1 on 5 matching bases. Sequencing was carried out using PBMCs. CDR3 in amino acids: CASSITSIQVKNTEAFF. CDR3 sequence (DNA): TGTGCCAGTAGTATAACCTCGATACAGGTGAAGAACACTGAAGCTTTCTTT.